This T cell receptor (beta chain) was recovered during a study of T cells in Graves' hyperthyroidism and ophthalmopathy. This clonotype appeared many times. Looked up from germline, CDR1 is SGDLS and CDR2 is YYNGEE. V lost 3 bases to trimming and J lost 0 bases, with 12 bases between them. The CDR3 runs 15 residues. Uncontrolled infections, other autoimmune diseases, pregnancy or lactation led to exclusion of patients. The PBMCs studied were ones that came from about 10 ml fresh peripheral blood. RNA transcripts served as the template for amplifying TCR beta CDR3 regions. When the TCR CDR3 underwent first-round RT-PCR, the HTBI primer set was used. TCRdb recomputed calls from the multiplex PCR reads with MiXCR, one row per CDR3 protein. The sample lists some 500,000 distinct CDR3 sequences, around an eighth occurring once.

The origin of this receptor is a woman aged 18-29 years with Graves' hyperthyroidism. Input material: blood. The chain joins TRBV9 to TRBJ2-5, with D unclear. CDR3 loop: CASSATLRNQETQYF. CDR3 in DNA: TGTGCCAGCAGCGCGACCCTCAGAAACCAAGAGACCCAGTACTTC.